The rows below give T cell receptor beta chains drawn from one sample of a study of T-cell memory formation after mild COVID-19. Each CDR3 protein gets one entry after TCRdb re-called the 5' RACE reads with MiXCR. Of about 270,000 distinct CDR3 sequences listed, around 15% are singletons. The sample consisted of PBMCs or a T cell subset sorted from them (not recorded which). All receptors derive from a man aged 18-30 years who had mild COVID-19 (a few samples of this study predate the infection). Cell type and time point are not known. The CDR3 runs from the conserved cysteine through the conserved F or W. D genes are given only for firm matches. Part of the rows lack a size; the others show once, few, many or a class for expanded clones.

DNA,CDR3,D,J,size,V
TGTGCCAGCAGCATCGGGGCAAACACTGAAGCTTTCTTT,CASSIGANTEAFF,NA,TRBJ1-1,NA,TRBV7-3
TGTGCCAGCAGTTACCCCGACGGATTCTATGGCTACACCTTC,CASSYPDGFYGYTF,NA,TRBJ1-2,few,TRBV6-2/TRBV6-3
TGTGCCAGCACAATTGAAAACACCATATATTTT,CASTIENTIYF,NA,TRBJ1-3,NA,TRBV12-3/TRBV12-4
TGTGCCAGCAGCTTGTCCGGGCAGGGCTATGGCTACACCTTC,CASSLSGQGYGYTF,NA,TRBJ1-2,many,TRBV7-2
TGTGCCAGCAGCTTTGACCGTCCGGGGACGGATACGCAGTATTTT,CASSFDRPGTDTQYF,NA,TRBJ2-3,NA,TRBV11-2
TGTGCCAGCGGGGGGGGAGCGATCGGTTCACCCCTCCACTTT,CASGGGAIGSPLHF,NA,TRBJ1-6,NA,TRBV12-3/TRBV12-4
TGTGCCACCAGCAGAACGGGACAGAGCTACGAGCAGTACTTC,CATSRTGQSYEQYF,TRBD1,TRBJ2-7,many,TRBV15
TGCGCCAGCGGCCCGGGACAGGGGAATGAGCAGTTCTTC,CASGPGQGNEQFF,TRBD1,TRBJ2-1,few,TRBV5-1
TGCGCCAGCAGCCGCCAGACGCCCCAGGGGGCCCGTGATACGCAGTATTTT,CASSRQTPQGARDTQYF,TRBD1,TRBJ2-3,NA,TRBV4-3
TGTGCCAGCAGTACGACAGGGGGTTACGAGCAGTACTTC,CASSTTGGYEQYF,TRBD1,TRBJ2-7,NA,TRBV12-3/TRBV12-4
TGTGCCAGCAGCTCCACGGGGGGCCAACACGAGACCCAGTACTTC,CASSSTGGQHETQYF,NA,TRBJ2-5,NA,TRBV9
TGTGCCAGCTCACCACCTGTTGGCGAGCAGTACTTC,CASSPPVGEQYF,NA,TRBJ2-7,few,TRBV18
TGTGCCAGTAGAAGGGACAGACATGAAAAACTGTTTTTT,CASRRDRHEKLFF,TRBD1,TRBJ1-4,NA,TRBV19
TGTGCCAGCAGCCCGGACTTAAACATTCAGTACTTC,CASSPDLNIQYF,NA,TRBJ2-4,few,TRBV7-6
TGTGCCAGTAGTCCGGAGACGGATCATTCACCCCTCCACTTT,CASSPETDHSPLHF,NA,TRBJ1-6,NA,TRBV19
TGTGCCAGCAGCGTAGATTGGATCGGCACAGATACGCAGTATTTT,CASSVDWIGTDTQYF,NA,TRBJ2-3,few,TRBV9
TGTGCCTGGACCCTAGGGGTTGGGACTGAAGCTTTCTTT,CAWTLGVGTEAFF,NA,TRBJ1-1,once,TRBV30
TGTGCCAGCACTGGGGGCTGGGCAGAGACCCAGTACTTC,CASTGGWAETQYF,NA,TRBJ2-5,many,TRBV6-6
TGTGCCAGCAGCCAGCCTTGGGAGGGAGAGACCCAGTACTTC,CASSQPWEGETQYF,TRBD2,TRBJ2-5,NA,TRBV7-2
TGTGCCAGCAGCTTACTACCTGACAGCGAGCAGTACTTC,CASSLLPDSEQYF,NA,TRBJ2-7,NA,TRBV14
TGTGCCAGCAGTTATCGTCAGGGTTATTCACCCCTCCACTTT,CASSYRQGYSPLHF,NA,TRBJ1-6,few,TRBV6-5
TGTGCCAGCAGCCAAGAAGGCTACTCCTACAATGAGCAGTTCTTC,CASSQEGYSYNEQFF,NA,TRBJ2-1,NA,TRBV4-2
TGTGCCAGCAGCTTAGTGGGGACTTTTAACACTGAAGCTTTCTTT,CASSLVGTFNTEAFF,NA,TRBJ1-1,NA,TRBV7-8
TGTGCCAGCAGGGCTACAGGACCCTCCTACGAGCAGTACTTC,CASRATGPSYEQYF,NA,TRBJ2-7,NA,TRBV11-1
TGTGCCAGCATGTACGGGGGGGTAGATACGCAGTATTTT,CASMYGGVDTQYF,TRBD2,TRBJ2-3,NA,TRBV2
TGTGCCAGCACCCCCTCGGGAGGAACGAACACTGAAGCTTTCTTT,CASTPSGGTNTEAFF,NA,TRBJ1-1,few,TRBV7-3
TGTGCCAGCAGTTACTCGCTGACTAGCGGGGGGGCTAGGTCCTACGAGCAGTACTTC,CASSYSLTSGGARSYEQYF,TRBD2,TRBJ2-7,few,TRBV6-6